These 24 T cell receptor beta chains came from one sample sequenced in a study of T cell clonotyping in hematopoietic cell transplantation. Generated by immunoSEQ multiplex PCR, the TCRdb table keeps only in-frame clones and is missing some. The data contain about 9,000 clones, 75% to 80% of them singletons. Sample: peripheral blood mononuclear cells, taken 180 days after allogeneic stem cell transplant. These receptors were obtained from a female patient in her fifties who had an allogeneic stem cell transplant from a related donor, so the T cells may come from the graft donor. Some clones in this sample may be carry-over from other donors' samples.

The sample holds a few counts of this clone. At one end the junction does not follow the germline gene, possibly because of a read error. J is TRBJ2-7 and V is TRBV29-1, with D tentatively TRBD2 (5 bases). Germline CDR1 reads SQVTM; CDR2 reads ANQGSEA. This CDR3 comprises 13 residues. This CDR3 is CSVQHSGSDEQYF. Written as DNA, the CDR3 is TGCAGCGTTCAGCACAGCGGCTCCGACGAGCAGTACTTC.

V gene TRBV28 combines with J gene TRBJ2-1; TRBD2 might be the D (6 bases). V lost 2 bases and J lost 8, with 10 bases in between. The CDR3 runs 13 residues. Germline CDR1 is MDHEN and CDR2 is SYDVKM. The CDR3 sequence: CASSLLRGDEQFF. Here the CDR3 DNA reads TGTGCCAGCAGTTTACTGCGGGGTGATGAGCAGTTCTTC.

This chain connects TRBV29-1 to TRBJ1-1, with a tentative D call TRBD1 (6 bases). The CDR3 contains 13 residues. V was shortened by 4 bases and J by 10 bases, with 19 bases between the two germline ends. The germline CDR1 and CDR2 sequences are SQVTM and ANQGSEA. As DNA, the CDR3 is TGCAGCGTTGCTGATTTAGGGGGGATTTCAGCTTTCTTT. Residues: CSVADLGGISAFF.

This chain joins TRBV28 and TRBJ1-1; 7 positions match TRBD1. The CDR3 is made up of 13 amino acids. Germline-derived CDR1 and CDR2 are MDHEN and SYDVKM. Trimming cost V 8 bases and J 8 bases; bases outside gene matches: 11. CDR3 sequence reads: CASQRQGYYEAFF. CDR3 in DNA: TGTGCCAGCCAAAGACAGGGCTACTACGAAGCTTTCTTT.

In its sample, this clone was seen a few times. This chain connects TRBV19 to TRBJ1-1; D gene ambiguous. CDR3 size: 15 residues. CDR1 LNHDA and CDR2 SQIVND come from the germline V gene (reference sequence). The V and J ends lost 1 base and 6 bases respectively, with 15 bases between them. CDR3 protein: CASSIAGRMVAEAFF. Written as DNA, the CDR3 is TGTGCCAGTAGTATAGCGGGGAGGATGGTTGCTGAAGCTTTCTTT. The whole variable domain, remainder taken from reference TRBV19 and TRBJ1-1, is DGGITQSPKYLFRKEGQNVTLSCEQNLNHDAMYWYRQDPGQGLRLIYYSQIVNDFQKGDIAEGYSVSREKKESFPLTVTSAQKNPTAFYLCASSIAGRMVAEAFFGQGTRLTVV.

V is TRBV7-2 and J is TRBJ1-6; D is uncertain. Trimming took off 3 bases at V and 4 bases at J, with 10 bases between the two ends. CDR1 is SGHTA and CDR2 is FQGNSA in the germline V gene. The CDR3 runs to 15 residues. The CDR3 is CASSLEYGYNSPLHF. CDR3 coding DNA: TGTGCCAGCAGCTTGGAGTACGGATATAATTCACCCCTCCACTTT.

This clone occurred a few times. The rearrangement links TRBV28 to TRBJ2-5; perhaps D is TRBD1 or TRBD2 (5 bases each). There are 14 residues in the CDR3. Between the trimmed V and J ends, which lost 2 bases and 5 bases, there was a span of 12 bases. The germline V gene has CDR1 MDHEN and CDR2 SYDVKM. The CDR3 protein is CASSLAGRIETQYF. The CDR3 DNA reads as TGTGCCAGCAGTTTAGCAGGGAGAATCGAGACCCAGTACTTC. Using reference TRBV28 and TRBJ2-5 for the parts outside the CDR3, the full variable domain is DVKVTQSSRYLVKRTGEKVFLECVQDMDHENMFWYRQDPGLGLRLIYFSYDVKMKEKGDIPEGYSVSREKKERFSLILESASTNQTSMYLCASSLAGRIETQYFGPGTRLLVL.

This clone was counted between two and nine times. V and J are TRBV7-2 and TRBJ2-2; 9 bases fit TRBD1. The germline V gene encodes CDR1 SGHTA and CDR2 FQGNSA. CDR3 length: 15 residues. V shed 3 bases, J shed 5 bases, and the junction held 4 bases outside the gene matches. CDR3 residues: CASSFRDRDTGELFF. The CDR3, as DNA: TGTGCCAGCAGCTTCCGGGACAGGGATACCGGGGAGCTGTTTTTT.

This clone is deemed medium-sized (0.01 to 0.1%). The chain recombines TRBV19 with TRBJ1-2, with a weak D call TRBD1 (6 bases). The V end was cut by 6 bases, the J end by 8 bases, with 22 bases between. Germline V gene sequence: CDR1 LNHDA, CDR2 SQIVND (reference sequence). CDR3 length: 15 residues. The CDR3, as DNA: TGTGCCAGTAGCAACAGCTGGGGGCAGGGTCTGGGCTACACCTTC. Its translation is CASSNSWGQGLGYTF.

The CDR3, as DNA: TGTGCCAGCAGCCCCGTGGGGGGATATGAAAAACTGTTTTTT. Its translation: CASSPVGGYEKLFF. The chain recombines TRBV7-2 with TRBJ1-4; maybe TRBD1 (5 bases). Trimming cost V 5 bases and J 6 bases, with 13 bases left between them. The germline V gene encodes CDR1 SGHTA and CDR2 FQGNSA. The CDR3 length is 14 residues.

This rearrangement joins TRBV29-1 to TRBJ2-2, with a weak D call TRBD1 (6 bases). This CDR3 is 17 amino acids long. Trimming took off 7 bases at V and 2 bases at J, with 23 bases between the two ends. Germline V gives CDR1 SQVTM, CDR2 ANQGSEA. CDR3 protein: CSAAGTTEWVNTGELFF. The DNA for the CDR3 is TGCAGCGCCGCTGGGACAACCGAATGGGTTAACACCGGGGAGCTGTTTTTT.

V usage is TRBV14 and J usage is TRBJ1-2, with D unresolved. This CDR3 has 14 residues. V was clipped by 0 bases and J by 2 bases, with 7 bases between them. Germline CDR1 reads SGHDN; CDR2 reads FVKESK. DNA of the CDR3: TGTGCCAGCAGCCAAGAGGCAGCAAACTATGGCTACACCTTC. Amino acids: CASSQEAANYGYTF.

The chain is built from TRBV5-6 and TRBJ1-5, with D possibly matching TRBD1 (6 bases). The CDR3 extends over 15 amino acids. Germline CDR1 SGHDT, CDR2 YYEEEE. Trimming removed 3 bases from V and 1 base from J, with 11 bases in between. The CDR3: CASSYQGRSNQPQHF. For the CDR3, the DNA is TGTGCCAGCAGCTACCAGGGGAGAAGCAATCAGCCCCAGCATTTT.

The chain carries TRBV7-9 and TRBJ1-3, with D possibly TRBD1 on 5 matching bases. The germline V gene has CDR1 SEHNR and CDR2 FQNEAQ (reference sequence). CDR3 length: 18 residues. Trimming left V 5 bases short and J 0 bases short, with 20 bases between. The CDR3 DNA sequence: TGTGCCAGCAGCCCCCGCGGGGGTGGGGTTGACTCTGGAAACACCATATATTTT. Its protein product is CASSPRGGGVDSGNTIYF.

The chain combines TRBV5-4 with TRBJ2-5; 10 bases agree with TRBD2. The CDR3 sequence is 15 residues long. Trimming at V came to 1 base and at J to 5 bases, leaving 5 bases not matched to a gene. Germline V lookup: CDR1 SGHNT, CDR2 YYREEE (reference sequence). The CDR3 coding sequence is TGTGCCAGCAGCTTGCAGCGGGGGGGCTCCGAGACCCAGTACTTC. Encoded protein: CASSLQRGGSETQYF.

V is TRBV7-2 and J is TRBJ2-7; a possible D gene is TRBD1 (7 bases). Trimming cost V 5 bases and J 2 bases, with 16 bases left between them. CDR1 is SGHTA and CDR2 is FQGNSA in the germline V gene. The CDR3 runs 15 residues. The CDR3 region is CASSLEQGGAYEQYF. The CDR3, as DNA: TGTGCCAGCAGCCTAGAGCAGGGGGGAGCCTACGAGCAGTACTTC.

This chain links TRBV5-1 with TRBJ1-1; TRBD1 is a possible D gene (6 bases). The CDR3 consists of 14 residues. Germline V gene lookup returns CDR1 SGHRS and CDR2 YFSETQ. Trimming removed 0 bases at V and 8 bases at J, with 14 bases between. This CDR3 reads CASSLEGTNSEAFF. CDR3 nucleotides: TGCGCCAGCAGCTTGGAAGGGACAAACTCGGAAGCTTTCTTT. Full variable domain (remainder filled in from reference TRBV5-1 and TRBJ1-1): KAGVTQTPRYLIKTRGQQVTLSCSPISGHRSVSWYQQTPGQGLQFLFEYFSETQRNKGNFPGRFSGRQFSNSRSEMNVSTLELGDSALYLCASSLEGTNSEAFFGQGTRLTVV.

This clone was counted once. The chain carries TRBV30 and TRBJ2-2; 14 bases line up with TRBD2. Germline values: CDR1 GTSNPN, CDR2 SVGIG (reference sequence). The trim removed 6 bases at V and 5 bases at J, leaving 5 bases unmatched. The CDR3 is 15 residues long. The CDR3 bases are TGTGCCTGCGGGACTAGCGGGGGTAAAACCGGGGAGCTGTTTTTT. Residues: CACGTSGGKTGELFF.

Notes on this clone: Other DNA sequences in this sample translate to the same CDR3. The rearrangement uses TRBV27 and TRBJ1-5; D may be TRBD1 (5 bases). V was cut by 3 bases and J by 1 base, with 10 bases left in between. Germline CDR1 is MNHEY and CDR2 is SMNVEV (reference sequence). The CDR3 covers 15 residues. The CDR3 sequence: CASSFGGGSNQPQHF. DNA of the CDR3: TGTGCCAGCAGTTTTGGGGGAGGGAGCAATCAGCCCCAGCATTTT.

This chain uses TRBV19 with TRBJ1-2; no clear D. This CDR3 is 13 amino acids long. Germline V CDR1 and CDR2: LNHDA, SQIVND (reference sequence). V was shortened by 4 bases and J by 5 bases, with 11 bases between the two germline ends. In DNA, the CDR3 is TGTGCCAGTAGTACAGGTTCCCAGTATGGCTACACCTTC. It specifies CASSTGSQYGYTF.

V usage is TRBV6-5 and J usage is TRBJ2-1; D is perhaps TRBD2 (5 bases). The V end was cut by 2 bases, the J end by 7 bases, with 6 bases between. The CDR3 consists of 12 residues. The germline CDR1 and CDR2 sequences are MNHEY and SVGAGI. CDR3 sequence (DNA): TGTGCCAGCAGTTACGAGCGGAATGAGCAGTTCTTC. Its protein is CASSYERNEQFF.

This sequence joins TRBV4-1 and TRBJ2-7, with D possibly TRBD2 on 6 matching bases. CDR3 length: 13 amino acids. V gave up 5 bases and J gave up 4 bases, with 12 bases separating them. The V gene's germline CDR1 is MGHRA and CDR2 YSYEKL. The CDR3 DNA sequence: TGCGCCAGCAGCAGCGCGCTAGCGTACGAGCAGTACTTC. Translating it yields CASSSALAYEQYF.

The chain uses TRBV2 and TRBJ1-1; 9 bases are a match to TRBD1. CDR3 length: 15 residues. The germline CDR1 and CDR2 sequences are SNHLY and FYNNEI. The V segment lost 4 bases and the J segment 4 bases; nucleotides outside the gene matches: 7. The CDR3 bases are TGTGCCAGCAGTGCTCATGGACAGGGGAGCACTGAAGCTTTCTTT. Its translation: CASSAHGQGSTEAFF.

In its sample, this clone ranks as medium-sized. The CDR3 DNA sequence: TGTGCCAGCAGCCCTACGACTAGCCTTCCCTCCTACGAGCAGTACTTC. Its protein is CASSPTTSLPSYEQYF. The J gene is TRBJ2-7, the V gene TRBV7-2; TRBD2 agrees at 7 bases. J was trimmed by 0 bases and V by 5 bases; bases with no gene match: 10. Germline V gene lookup returns CDR1 SGHTA and CDR2 FQGNSA. The CDR3 is made up of 16 amino acids.